This is a list of T cell receptor beta chains from one sample in a study of T cell repertoires in cytomegalovirus infection. The antigens these receptors bind are not known. TCRdb independently ran MiXCR on the reads; one entry per CDR3 protein. The sample contains approximately 990,000 distinct CDR3 sequences, approximately 31% of which appear only once. The source was cultured CD8+ T cells from PBMCs, collected from culture after CMV antigen stimulation. Receptors originate from a human donor in good health (CMV status not recorded). Some clones in this sample may be carry-over from other donors' samples. The CDR3 runs from the conserved cysteine through the conserved F or W. The D gene is left open where the match is weak. The size of a clone is reported for some rows only, either as once, few or many, or as a class for expanded clones.

V gene	J gene	D gene	clone size	CDR3 DNA	CDR3 protein
TRBV7-9	TRBJ2-1	TRBD2	few	TGTGCCAGCAGCTCGGGACTAGCGGGGCCCAATGAGCAGTTCTTC	CASSSGLAGPNEQFF
TRBV12-3/TRBV12-4	TRBJ2-2	TRBD2	many	TGTGCCAGCAGCCTTACTTCTGGGAGGGGCGGGGAGCTGTTTTTT	CASSLTSGRGGELFF
TRBV7-8	TRBJ1-2	.	few	TGTGCCAGCAGCTTAGTTTGGGGCAATGGCTACACCTTC	CASSLVWGNGYTF
TRBV10-3	TRBJ2-2	.	.	TGTGCCATCAGTGATGGGGATCGGATGGGGACCGGGGAGCTGTTTTTT	CAISDGDRMGTGELFF
TRBV4-1	TRBJ1-1	.	.	TGCGCCAGCAGCCCCTTTGGGGATCTGGAAGCTTTCTTT	CASSPFGDLEAFF
TRBV7-6	TRBJ2-7	.	.	TGTGCCAGCAGCTTAGAAATTCCTTCTAGAAACTACGAGCAGTACTTC	CASSLEIPSRNYEQYF
TRBV28	TRBJ1-2	TRBD1	.	TGTGCCAGCAGGTACAGGGGGCCTGGCTACACCTTC	CASRYRGPGYTF
TRBV12-3/TRBV12-4	TRBJ2-3	TRBD2	few	TGTGCCAGCAGTAAATTAGCGGGGGGGCGGTCAGATACGCAGTATTTT	CASSKLAGGRSDTQYF
TRBV19	TRBJ2-2	TRBD2	.	TGTGCCAGTAGTATTTCCTTAGCGGGGGGGCCGATCACCGGGGAGCTGTTTTTT	CASSISLAGGPITGELFF
TRBV6-2/TRBV6-3	TRBJ2-2	.	.	TGTGCAATCATAGGGACGGGCACCGGGGAGCTGTTTTTT	CAIIGTGTGELFF
TRBV7-6	TRBJ2-1	.	many	TGTGCCAGCAGCTCCTACACCGGGGTCGATGAGCAGTTCTTC	CASSSYTGVDEQFF
TRBV29-1	TRBJ1-2	.	once	TGCAGCGTTGTTGGGAGGACGTATGGCTACACCTTC	CSVVGRTYGYTF
TRBV13	TRBJ2-7	.	.	TGTGCCAGCAGCTTAGGCCGCGGCAGTAACTACGAGCAGTACTTC	CASSLGRGSNYEQYF
TRBV7-8	TRBJ1-5	TRBD1	many	TGTGCCAGCAGCCCAACCCCCCCTAGGCGGACAGGGGAAGACAATAGCAATCAGCCCCAGCATTTT	CASSPTPPRRTGEDNSNQPQHF
TRBV10-3	TRBJ1-2	.	.	TGTGCCATCAGGGTCTACTATGGCTACACCTTC	CAIRVYYGYTF
TRBV2	TRBJ2-1	.	.	TGTGCCAGCCCCAGTGGGAGTCCCCACAATGAGCAGTTCTTC	CASPSGSPHNEQFF
TRBV6-1	TRBJ1-5	TRBD1	many	TGTGCCAGCAGTGGCGGACAGGCCGGTCAGCCCCAGCATTTT	CASSGGQAGQPQHF
TRBV12-5	TRBJ2-7	.	.	TGTGCTAGTGGTTTGGTAAGATACGAGCAGTACTTC	CASGLVRYEQYF
TRBV7-6	TRBJ2-7	.	once	TGTGCCAGCAGATCAAACATGGGCAACGAGCAGTACTTC	CASRSNMGNEQYF
TRBV4-1	TRBJ2-1	TRBD2	.	TGCGCCAGCACCCCGACTAGCGGGGGGGCAAAAATTAACAATGAGCAGTTCTTC	CASTPTSGGAKINNEQFF
TRBV7-9	TRBJ2-5	.	few	TGTGCCAGCAGCTTAAACCTCGGGCAAGAGACCCAGTACTTC	CASSLNLGQETQYF
TRBV7-8	TRBJ1-3	.	many	TGTGCCAGCAGCCAACGACGGGGAACAACCACTTCTGGAAACACCATATATTTT	CASSQRRGTTTSGNTIYF
TRBV27	TRBJ1-5	.	.	TGTGCCAGCAGTTTATTAGGGGAGATGCAGCCCCAGCATTTT	CASSLLGEMQPQHF
TRBV6-5	TRBJ2-1	TRBD2	.	TGTGCCAGCACGGCTAGCGGGGGGTTATGGACCTACAATGAGCAGTTCTTT	CASTASGGLWTYNEQFF
TRBV19	TRBJ1-2	.	.	TGTGCCAGTAGTTTTTGGGGGGCTTACTATGGCTACACCTTC	CASSFWGAYYGYTF
TRBV6-5	TRBJ1-6	.	.	TGTGCCAGCAGTTACTTTCTTGGACAGTATAATTCACCCCTCCACTTT	CASSYFLGQYNSPLHF
TRBV27	TRBJ2-3	.	many	TGTGCCAGCAGTCGGCCAGAGGGTACGCAGTATTTT	CASSRPEGTQYF
TRBV28	TRBJ1-2	TRBD1	.	TGTGCCAGCAGTTCTCCCAATTGGACAGGGGGGTATTGGGGCTACACCTTC	CASSSPNWTGGYWGYTF
TRBV4-3	TRBJ2-1	TRBD2	once	TGCGCCAGCAACCCCGGGACTAGCGGTATGGACAATGAGCAGTTCTTC	CASNPGTSGMDNEQFF
TRBV13	TRBJ2-3	.	.	TGTGCCAGCAGCTTGATGGGCCCCACAGATACGCAGTATTTT	CASSLMGPTDTQYF
TRBV19	TRBJ2-3	TRBD1	.	TGTGCCAGTAGTCCCCGGGACAGTTTTTGGAGAACCACGCAGTATTTT	CASSPRDSFWRTTQYF
TRBV2	TRBJ1-6	.	.	TGTGCCACCCCGGGAGGGAATAATTCACCCCTCCACTTT	CATPGGNNSPLHF
TRBV6-2/TRBV6-3	TRBJ2-3	TRBD2	.	TGTGCCAGCAGTTACTCGGGCCTAGCGGGGACAATTGATAGCACAGATACGCAGTATTTT	CASSYSGLAGTIDSTDTQYF
TRBV19	TRBJ1-1	.	few	TGTGCCAGTACTTACAGCTTGAACACTGAAGCTTTCTTT	CASTYSLNTEAFF
TRBV6-5	TRBJ1-1	.	few	TGTGCCAGCAGTTACTCGCGCCGGCCGAACACTGAAGCTTTCTTT	CASSYSRRPNTEAFF
TRBV27	TRBJ2-7	.	.	TGTGCCAGCAGTAACGAGTTCCCCACCTACGAGCAGTACTTC	CASSNEFPTYEQYF
TRBV3-1	TRBJ2-1	.	once	TGTGCCAGCAGCCAAGGCTCCCGGACTTACGATGAGCAGTTCTTC	CASSQGSRTYDEQFF
TRBV27	TRBJ2-7	TRBD2	few	TGTGCCAGCAGTTTCGGGCTAGCGGGGGCCCCCTCCTACGAGCAGTACTTC	CASSFGLAGAPSYEQYF
TRBV24-1	TRBJ1-2	.	.	TGTGCCACCAGTGATTCAACCTATGGCTACACCTTC	CATSDSTYGYTF
TRBV5-4	TRBJ2-4	.	few	TGTGCCAGCAGCCTCCTAGGTGGCGCCAAAAACATTCAGTACTTC	CASSLLGGAKNIQYF
TRBV7-9	TRBJ1-3	TRBD1	few	TGTGCCAGCAGCTCAAAGGACAGGGTCGGCAACACCATATATTTT	CASSSKDRVGNTIYF
TRBV7-2	TRBJ2-5	TRBD2	many	TGTGCCAGCAGCCTAGGCTTGCGGGAGTTCCAAGAGACCCAGTACTTC	CASSLGLREFQETQYF